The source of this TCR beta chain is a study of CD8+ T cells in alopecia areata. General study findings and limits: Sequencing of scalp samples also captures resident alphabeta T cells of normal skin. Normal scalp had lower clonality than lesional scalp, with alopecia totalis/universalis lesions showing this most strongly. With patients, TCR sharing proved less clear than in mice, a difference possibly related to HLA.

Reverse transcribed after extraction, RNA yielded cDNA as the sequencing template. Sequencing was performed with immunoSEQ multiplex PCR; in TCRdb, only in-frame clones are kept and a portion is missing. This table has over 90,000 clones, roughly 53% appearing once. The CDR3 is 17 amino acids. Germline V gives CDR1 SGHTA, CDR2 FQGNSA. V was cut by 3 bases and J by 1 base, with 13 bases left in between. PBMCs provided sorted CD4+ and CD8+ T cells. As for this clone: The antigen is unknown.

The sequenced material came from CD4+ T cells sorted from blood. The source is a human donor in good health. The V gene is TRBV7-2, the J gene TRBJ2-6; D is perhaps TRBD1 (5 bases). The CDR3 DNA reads TGTGCCAGCAGCTTGGCAGGGTCCCCTTCTGGGGCCAACGTCCTGACTTTC. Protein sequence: CASSLAGSPSGANVLTF.